The T cell receptor (beta chain) under discussion was sequenced for a study of blood T cell repertoires in COVID-19. Study-level background: COVID-19 samples, acute and convalescent, were from the United States, Italy and Spain.

Sequenced by immunoSEQ multiplex PCR; TCRdb stores in-frame clones only, minus some. The table lists about 280,000 clones, roughly 85% of them singletons. Germline values: CDR1 SNHLY, CDR2 FYNNEI. This CDR3 comprises 14 residues. V lost 0 bases and J 7 bases, leaving 9 bases between the germline ends. Categorization into cohorts depended on clinical history that participants reported. Cohort 3 recovered donors had two negative PCRs, clearance, or symptom resolution. The receptor comes from a woman aged 45-59 years who had recovered from COVID-19. The sample taken for sequencing was PBMCs or T cells enriched from blood (not recorded which). The chain is built from TRBV2 and TRBJ1-4; D remains ambiguous. CDR3 nucleotides: TGTGCCAGCAGTGAAGCTGCAGTTGGTGAAAAACTGTTTTTT. It is translated as CASSEAAVGEKLFF.